These T cell receptor beta chains were read from a single sample in a study of T cell responses to AZD1222 COVID-19 vaccine. Sequencing used immunoSEQ multiplex PCR; TCRdb keeps in-frame clones, though not all of them. The sample contains around 140,000 clones, roughly nine tenths of which appear only once. The sample here was peripheral blood, taken on day 0 of AZD1222 vaccination. These receptors all stem from an adult in good health. Each CDR3 is given with its conserved first and last residue. The D gene is left open where the match is weak. Some rows have no size entry. The others give once, few or many, or a class for an expanded clone.

j_gene | v_gene | abundance | d_gene | CDR3aa | CDR3nt
TRBJ1-5 | TRBV9 | NA | NA | CASSPAGNSNQPQHF | TGTGCCAGCAGCCCAGCGGGTAATAGCAATCAGCCCCAGCATTTT
TRBJ2-7 | TRBV6-6 | NA | TRBD1 | CASSYIGGIDEQYF | TGTGCCAGCAGTTACATAGGGGGCATCGACGAGCAGTACTTC
TRBJ2-1 | TRBV19 | NA | TRBD1 | CATTDRGSYNEQFF | TGTGCCACCACCGACAGGGGGTCCTACAATGAGCAGTTCTTC
TRBJ2-7 | TRBV5-6 | NA | NA | CASSTRGGREQYF | TGTGCCAGCAGCACGAGGGGTGGACGCGAGCAGTACTTC
TRBJ1-4 | TRBV19 | NA | NA | CASSQLRATNEKLFF | TGTGCCAGTAGTCAACTCAGGGCAACTAATGAAAAACTGTTTTTT
TRBJ2-1 | TRBV12-3/TRBV12-4 | NA | NA | CASSQDRLEQFF | TGTGCCAGCAGCCAAGACAGGCTTGAGCAGTTCTTC
TRBJ1-1 | TRBV5-6 | NA | NA | CASSFLEGSMGTEAFF | TGTGCCAGCAGCTTCCTAGAAGGGTCGATGGGCACTGAAGCTTTCTTT
TRBJ2-3 | TRBV7-3 | NA | NA | CASSLAKTDTQYF | TGTGCCAGCAGCCTCGCAAAAACAGATACGCAGTATTTT
TRBJ2-5 | TRBV5-6 | NA | TRBD2 | CASSPGRNQETQYF | TGTGCCAGCAGCCCCGGGAGGAACCAAGAGACCCAGTACTTC
TRBJ1-2 | TRBV2 | NA | TRBD1 | CASTADRGRTYGYTF | TGTGCCAGCACCGCGGACAGGGGTCGGACCTATGGCTACACCTTC
TRBJ2-7 | TRBV6-5 | NA | NA | CATAQPPYEQYF | TGTGCCACCGCCCAACCTCCATACGAGCAGTACTTC
TRBJ1-4 | TRBV7-7 | NA | TRBD1 | CASSPDRGEKLFF | TGTGCTAGCAGTCCCGACAGGGGTGAAAAACTGTTTTTT
TRBJ2-7 | TRBV11-2 | NA | NA | CASSLGMGRNEQYF | TGTGCCAGCAGCCTCGGGATGGGGAGGAACGAGCAGTACTTC
TRBJ2-7 | TRBV18 | NA | NA | CASSPGNYEQYF | TGTGCCAGCTCACCAGGGAACTACGAGCAGTACTTC
TRBJ1-2 | TRBV29-1 | NA | TRBD1 | CSVEVDRGDGYTF | TGCAGCGTTGAAGTCGACAGGGGGGATGGCTACACCTTC
TRBJ1-2 | TRBV5-1 | once | NA | CASSLDSGPGYTF | TGCGCCAGCAGCTTGGATTCGGGGCCAGGCTACACCTTC
TRBJ2-7 | TRBV27 | NA | NA | CASSLRSQGIPYEQYF | TGTGCCAGCAGTTTACGGAGTCAGGGGATCCCCTACGAGCAGTACTTC
TRBJ2-1 | TRBV27 | NA | NA | CASSLSRQYNEQFF | TGTGCCAGCAGTCTTTCCCGACAGTACAATGAGCAGTTCTTC
TRBJ2-3 | TRBV10-3 | NA | NA | CAFSPGGADTQYF | TGTGCCTTCTCTCCGGGCGGGGCAGATACGCAGTATTTT
TRBJ1-6 | TRBV4-2 | NA | NA | CASSQDITHPADSPLHF | TGTGCCAGCAGCCAAGATATTACGCACCCCGCCGATTCACCCCTCCACTTT
TRBJ1-1 | TRBV10-3 | NA | NA | CAISDSTLRKTEAFF | TGTGCCATCAGTGACTCTACTCTTAGGAAGACTGAAGCTTTCTTT
TRBJ1-1 | TRBV3-1/TRBV3-2 | NA | NA | CASSQVGGVEAFF | TGTGCCAGCAGCCAAGTTGGGGGGGTTGAAGCTTTCTTT
TRBJ1-3 | TRBV9 | NA | NA | CASSVWYGTPSSGNTIYF | TGTGCCAGCAGCGTATGGTACGGGACACCTAGCTCTGGAAACACCATATATTTT
TRBJ1-2 | TRBV7-9 | NA | NA | CASSFETRVGYGYTF | TGTGCCAGCAGCTTTGAGACAAGGGTTGGATATGGCTACACCTTC
TRBJ1-1 | TRBV20-1 | NA | NA | CSASLRAGTEAFF | TGCAGTGCTAGTCTCAGGGCAGGGACTGAAGCTTTCTTT
TRBJ1-1 | TRBV6-5 | NA | NA | CASRPEGSNTEAFF | TGTGCCAGCAGACCCGAGGGATCGAACACTGAAGCTTTCTTT
TRBJ2-1 | TRBV13 | NA | NA | CASSPMGAYNEQFF | TGTGCCAGCAGCCCCATGGGGGCCTACAATGAGCAGTTCTTC
TRBJ2-5 | TRBV4-2 | NA | NA | CASSHTAKGETQYF | TGTGCCAGCAGCCATACGGCGAAAGGAGAGACCCAGTACTTC
TRBJ2-5 | TRBV11-2 | NA | NA | CASSFVSRKETQYF | TGTGCCAGCAGCTTTGTAAGCAGAAAAGAGACCCAGTACTTC
TRBJ1-1 | TRBV6-5 | NA | NA | CASSYSMSGLEAFF | TGTGCCAGCAGTTACTCGATGAGCGGGCTTGAAGCTTTCTTT
TRBJ2-2 | TRBV5-4 | NA | NA | CATHLTGNTGELFF | TGTGCCACCCACTTGACAGGAAACACCGGGGAGCTGTTTTTT
TRBJ1-2 | TRBV2 | NA | TRBD1 | CASVDRAFGYTF | TGTGCCAGCGTGGACAGGGCTTTTGGCTACACCTTC
TRBJ2-7 | TRBV5-1 | NA | NA | CASSLGGYEQYF | TGCGCCAGCAGCTTGGGCGGGTACGAGCAGTACTTC
TRBJ1-1 | TRBV29-1 | NA | NA | CSAAGGAEAFF | TGCAGCGCCGCGGGTGGCGCTGAAGCTTTCTTT
TRBJ1-4 | TRBV19 | NA | TRBD1 | CASSMGDRVGPEKLFF | TGTGCCAGTAGTATGGGGGACAGGGTAGGGCCCGAAAAACTGTTTTTT
TRBJ2-7 | TRBV7-6 | NA | TRBD2 | CASSPGLPYEQYF | TGTGCCAGCAGCCCGGGACTACCCTACGAGCAGTACTTC
TRBJ1-3 | TRBV19 | NA | NA | CACRDTGNTIYF | TGTGCGTGCAGAGATACTGGAAACACCATATATTTT
TRBJ1-1 | TRBV11-1 | NA | NA | CASSFPTVANTEAFF | TGTGCCAGCAGCTTTCCCACAGTGGCGAACACTGAAGCTTTCTTT
TRBJ2-2 | TRBV5-4 | NA | TRBD2 | CASSLGGGSAGELFF | TGTGCCAGCAGCTTGGGCGGCGGGAGCGCCGGGGAGCTGTTTTTT
TRBJ2-7 | TRBV19 | NA | NA | CASSIGPGVYYEQYF | TGTGCCAGTAGTATAGGGCCTGGGGTTTACTACGAGCAGTACTTC
TRBJ2-4 | TRBV29-1 | NA | NA | CSVKAGTRAKNIQYF | TGCAGCGTCAAAGCGGGTACAAGAGCCAAAAACATTCAGTACTTC
TRBJ2-5 | TRBV14 | NA | NA | CASSLEVGQETQYF | TGTGCCAGCAGTCTTGAGGTGGGCCAAGAGACCCAGTACTTC
TRBJ1-1 | TRBV7-7 | NA | NA | CASSLMDGTEAFF | TGTGCCAGCAGCTTGATGGACGGGACTGAAGCTTTCTTT
TRBJ1-5 | TRBV6-5 | NA | NA | CASSYEAGSNQPQHF | TGTGCCAGCAGTTACGAGGCAGGGAGCAATCAGCCCCAGCATTTT
TRBJ1-6 | TRBV19 | NA | TRBD1 | CASSIDRGENSPLHF | TGTGCCAGTAGTATAGACAGGGGGGAGAATTCACCCCTCCACTTT
TRBJ1-2 | TRBV4-1 | NA | NA | CASSQEISKTNYGYTF | TGCGCCAGCAGCCAAGAGATTTCAAAAACTAACTATGGCTACACCTTC
TRBJ2-1 | TRBV12-3/TRBV12-4 | NA | NA | CASSKLNEQFF | TGTGCCAGCTCCAAATTGAATGAGCAGTTCTTC